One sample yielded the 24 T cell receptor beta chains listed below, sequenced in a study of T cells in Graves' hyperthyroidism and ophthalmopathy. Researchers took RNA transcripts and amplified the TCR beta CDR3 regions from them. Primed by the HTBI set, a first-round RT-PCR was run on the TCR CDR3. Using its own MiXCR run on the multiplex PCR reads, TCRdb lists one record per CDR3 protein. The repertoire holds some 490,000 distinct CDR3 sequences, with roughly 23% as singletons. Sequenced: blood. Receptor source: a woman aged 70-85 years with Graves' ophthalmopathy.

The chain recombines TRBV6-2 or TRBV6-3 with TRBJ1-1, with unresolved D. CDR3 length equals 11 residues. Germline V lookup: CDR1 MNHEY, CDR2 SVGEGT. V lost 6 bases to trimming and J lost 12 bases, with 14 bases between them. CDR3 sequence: CASRVGRFSFF. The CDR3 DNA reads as TGTGCCAGCAGAGTCGGACGTTTCTCTTTCTTT.

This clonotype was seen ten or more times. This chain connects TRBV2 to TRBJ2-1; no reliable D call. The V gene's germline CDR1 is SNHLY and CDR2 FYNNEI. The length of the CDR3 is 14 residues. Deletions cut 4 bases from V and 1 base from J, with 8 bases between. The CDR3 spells CASSGGWSYNEQFF. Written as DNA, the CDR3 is TGTGCCAGCAGTGGGGGATGGTCCTACAATGAGCAGTTCTTC. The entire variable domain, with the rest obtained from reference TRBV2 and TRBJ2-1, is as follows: EPEVTQTPSHQVTQMGQEVILRCVPISNHLYFYWYRQILGQKVEFLVSFYNNEISEKSEIFDDQFSVERPDGSNFTLKIRSTKLEDSAMYFCASSGGWSYNEQFFGPGTRLTVL.

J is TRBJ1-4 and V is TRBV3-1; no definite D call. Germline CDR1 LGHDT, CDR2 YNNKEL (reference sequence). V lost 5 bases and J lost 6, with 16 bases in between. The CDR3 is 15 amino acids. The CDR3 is CASSVDYYSYEKLFF. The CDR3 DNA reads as TGTGCCAGCAGCGTAGATTACTACTCCTATGAAAAACTGTTTTTT.

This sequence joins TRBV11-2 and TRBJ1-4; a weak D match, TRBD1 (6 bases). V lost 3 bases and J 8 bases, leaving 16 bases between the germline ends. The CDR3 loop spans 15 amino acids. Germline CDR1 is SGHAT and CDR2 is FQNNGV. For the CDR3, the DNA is TGTGCCAGCAGCTTCACCGGGACATCCACCGAAAAACTGTTTTTT. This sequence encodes CASSFTGTSTEKLFF.

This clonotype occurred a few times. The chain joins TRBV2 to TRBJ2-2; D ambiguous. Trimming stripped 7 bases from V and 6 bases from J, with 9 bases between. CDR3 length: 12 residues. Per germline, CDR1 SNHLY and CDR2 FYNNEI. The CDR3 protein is CASIRDSGELFF. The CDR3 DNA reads TGTGCCAGCATTAGGGATTCCGGGGAGCTGTTTTTT.

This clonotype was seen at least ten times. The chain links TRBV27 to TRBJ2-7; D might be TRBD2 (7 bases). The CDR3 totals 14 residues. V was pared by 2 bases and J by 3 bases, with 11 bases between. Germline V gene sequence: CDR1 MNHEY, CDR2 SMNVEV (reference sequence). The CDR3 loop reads CASSLDGGLYEQYF. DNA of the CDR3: TGTGCCAGCAGTTTAGACGGGGGGCTCTACGAGCAGTACTTC.

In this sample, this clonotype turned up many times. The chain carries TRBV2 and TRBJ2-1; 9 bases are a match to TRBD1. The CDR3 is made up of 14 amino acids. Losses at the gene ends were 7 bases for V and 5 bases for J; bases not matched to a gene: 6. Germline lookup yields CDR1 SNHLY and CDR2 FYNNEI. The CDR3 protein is CASKSGQGNNEQFF. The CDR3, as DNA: TGTGCCAGCAAGTCGGGACAGGGCAACAATGAGCAGTTCTTC.

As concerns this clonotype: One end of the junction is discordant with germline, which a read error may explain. The CDR3 region is CAWSVPSRQAKNF. For the CDR3, the DNA is TGTGCCTGGAGTGTTCCCTCAAGACAGGCGAAAAATTTT. The rearrangement uses TRBV30 and TRBJ1-5; perhaps TRBD1 as D (6 bases). The CDR3 is 13 amino acids. Per germline, CDR1 GTSNPN and CDR2 SVGIG (reference sequence).

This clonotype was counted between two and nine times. This chain's CDR3 is CASSFRLARYNEQFF. DNA for the CDR3: TGTGCCAGCAGTTTTAGACTAGCGCGCTACAATGAGCAGTTCTTC. The rearrangement joins TRBV28 to TRBJ2-1; 8 bases map to TRBD2. The CDR3 consists of 15 residues. CDR1 is MDHEN, CDR2 SYDVKM, per germline. The V gene end was trimmed by 3 bases and the J gene end by 3 bases; junction bases not matched to a gene: 4. The complete variable domain, with remaining parts taken from reference TRBV28 and TRBJ2-1, reads DVKVTQSSRYLVKRTGEKVFLECVQDMDHENMFWYRQDPGLGLRLIYFSYDVKMKEKGDIPEGYSVSREKKERFSLILESASTNQTSMYLCASSFRLARYNEQFFGPGTRLTVL.

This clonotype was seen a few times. CDR3 region: CASSPRSSGRFEQYF. In DNA, the CDR3 is TGTGCCAGCTCACCACGAAGTAGCGGGAGATTCGAGCAGTACTTC. The rearrangement uses TRBV18 and TRBJ2-7, with 9 bases identical to TRBD2. Trimming at V came to 1 base and at J to 6 bases, leaving 7 bases not matched to a gene. The length of the CDR3 is 15 residues. Germline V gene lookup returns CDR1 KGHSH and CDR2 LQKENI. Complete variable domain (other parts from reference TRBV18 and TRBJ2-7): NAGVMQNPRHLVRRRGQEARLRCSPMKGHSHVYWYRQLPEEGLKFMVYLQKENIIDESGMPKERFSAEFPKEGPSILRIQQVVRGDSAAYFCASSPRSSGRFEQYFGPGTRLTVT.

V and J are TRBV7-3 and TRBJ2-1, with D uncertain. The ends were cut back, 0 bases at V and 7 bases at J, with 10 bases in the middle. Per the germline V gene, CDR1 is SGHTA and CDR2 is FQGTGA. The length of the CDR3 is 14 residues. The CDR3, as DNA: TGTGCCAGCAGCTTAACCCTAGGTTCTAATGAGCAGTTCTTC. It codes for CASSLTLGSNEQFF.

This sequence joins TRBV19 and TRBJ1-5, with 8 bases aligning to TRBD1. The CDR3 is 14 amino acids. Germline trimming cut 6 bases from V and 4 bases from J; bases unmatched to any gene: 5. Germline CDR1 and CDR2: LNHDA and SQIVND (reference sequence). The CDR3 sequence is CASSTQGENQPQHF. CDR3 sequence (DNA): TGTGCCAGTAGCACACAGGGGGAGAATCAGCCCCAGCATTTT.

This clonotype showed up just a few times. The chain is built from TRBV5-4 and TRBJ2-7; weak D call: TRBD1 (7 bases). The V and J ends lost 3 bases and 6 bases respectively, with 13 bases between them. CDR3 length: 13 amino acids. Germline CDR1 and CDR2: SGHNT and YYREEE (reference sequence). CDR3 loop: CASSWGAGGEQYF. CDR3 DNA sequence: TGTGCCAGCAGCTGGGGGGCAGGGGGCGAGCAGTACTTC.

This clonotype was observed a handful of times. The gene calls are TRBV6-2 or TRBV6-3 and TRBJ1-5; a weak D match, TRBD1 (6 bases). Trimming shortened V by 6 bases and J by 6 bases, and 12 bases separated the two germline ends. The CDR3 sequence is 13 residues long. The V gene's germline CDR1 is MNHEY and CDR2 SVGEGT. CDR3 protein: CASRSDRTQPQHF. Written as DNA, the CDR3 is TGTGCCAGCAGAAGCGACAGGACTCAGCCCCAGCATTTT.

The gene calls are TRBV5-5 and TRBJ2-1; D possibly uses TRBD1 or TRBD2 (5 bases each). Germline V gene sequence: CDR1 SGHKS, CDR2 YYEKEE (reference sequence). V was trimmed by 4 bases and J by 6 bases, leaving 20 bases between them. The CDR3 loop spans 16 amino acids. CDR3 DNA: TGTGCCAGCAGCCATTGGGACCAGTTATTGGGCAATGAGCAGTTCTTC. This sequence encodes CASSHWDQLLGNEQFF. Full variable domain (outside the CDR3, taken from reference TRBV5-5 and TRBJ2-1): DAGVTQSPTHLIKTRGQQVTLRCSPISGHKSVSWYQQVLGQGPQFIFQYYEKEERGRGNFPDRFSARQFPNYSSELNVNALLLGDSALYLCASSHWDQLLGNEQFFGPGTRLTVL.

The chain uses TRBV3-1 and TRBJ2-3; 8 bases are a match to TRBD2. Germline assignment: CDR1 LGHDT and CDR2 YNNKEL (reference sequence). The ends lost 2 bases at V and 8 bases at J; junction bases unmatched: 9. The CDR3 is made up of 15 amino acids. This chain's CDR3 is CASSQLTGAGATQYF. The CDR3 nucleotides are TGTGCCAGCAGCCAACTGACCGGAGCGGGAGCTACGCAGTATTTT.

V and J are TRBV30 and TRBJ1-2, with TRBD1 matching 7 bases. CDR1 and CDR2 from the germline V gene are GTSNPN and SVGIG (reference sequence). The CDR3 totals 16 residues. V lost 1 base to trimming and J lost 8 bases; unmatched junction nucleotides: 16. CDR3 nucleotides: TGTGCCTGGAGTGCCGTTCACCGGGACAGAGTCCACGGCTACACCTTC. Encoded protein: CAWSAVHRDRVHGYTF.

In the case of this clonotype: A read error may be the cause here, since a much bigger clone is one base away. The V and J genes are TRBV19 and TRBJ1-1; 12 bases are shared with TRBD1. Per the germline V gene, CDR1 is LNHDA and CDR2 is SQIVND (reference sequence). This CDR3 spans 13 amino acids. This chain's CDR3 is CATGDRGPTGAFF. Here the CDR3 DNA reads TGTGCCACCGGGGACAGGGGGCCTACTGGAGCTTTCTTT.

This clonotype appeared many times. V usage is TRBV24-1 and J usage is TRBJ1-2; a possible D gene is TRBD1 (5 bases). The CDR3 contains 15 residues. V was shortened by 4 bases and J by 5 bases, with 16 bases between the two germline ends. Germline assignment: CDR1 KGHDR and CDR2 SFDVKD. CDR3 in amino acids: CATSDRDPYGYGYTF. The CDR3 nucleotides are TGTGCCACCAGTGACCGGGACCCCTATGGGTATGGCTACACCTTC.

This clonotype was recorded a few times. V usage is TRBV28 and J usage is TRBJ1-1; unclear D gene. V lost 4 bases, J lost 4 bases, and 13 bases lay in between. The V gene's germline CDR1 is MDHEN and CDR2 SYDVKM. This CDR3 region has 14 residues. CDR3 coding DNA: TGTGCCAGCAGTTCCCCGGTCCTGGCCACTGAAGCTTTCTTT. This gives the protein CASSSPVLATEAFF.

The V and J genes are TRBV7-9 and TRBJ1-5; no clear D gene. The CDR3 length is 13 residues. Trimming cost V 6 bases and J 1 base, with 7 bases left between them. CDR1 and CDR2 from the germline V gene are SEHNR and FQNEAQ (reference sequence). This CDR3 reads CASRGESNQPQHF. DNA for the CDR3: TGTGCCAGCAGAGGAGAGAGCAATCAGCCCCAGCATTTT.

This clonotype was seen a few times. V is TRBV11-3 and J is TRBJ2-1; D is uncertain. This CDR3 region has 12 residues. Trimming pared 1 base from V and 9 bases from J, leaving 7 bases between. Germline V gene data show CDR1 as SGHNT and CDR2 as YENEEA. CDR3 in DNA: TGTGCCAGCAGCTTAGGGTCGTTTGAGCAGTTCTTC. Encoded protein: CASSLGSFEQFF. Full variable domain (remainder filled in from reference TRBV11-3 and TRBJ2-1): EAGVVQSPRYKIIEKKQPVAFWCNPISGHNTLYWYLQNLGQGPELLIRYENEEAVDDSQLPKDRFSAERLKGVDSTLKIQPAELGDSAVYLCASSLGSFEQFFGPGTRLTVL.

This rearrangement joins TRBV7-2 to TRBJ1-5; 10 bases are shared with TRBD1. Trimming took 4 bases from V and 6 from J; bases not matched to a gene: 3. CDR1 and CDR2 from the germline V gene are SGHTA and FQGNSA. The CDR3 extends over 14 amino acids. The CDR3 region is CASSSRQGAQPQHF. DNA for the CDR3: TGTGCCAGCAGCTCACGACAGGGGGCTCAGCCCCAGCATTTT.

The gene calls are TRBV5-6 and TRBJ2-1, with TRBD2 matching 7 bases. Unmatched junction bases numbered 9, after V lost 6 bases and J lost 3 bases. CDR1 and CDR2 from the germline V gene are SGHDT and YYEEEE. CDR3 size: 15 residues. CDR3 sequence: CASNLPSGNYNEQFF. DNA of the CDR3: TGTGCCAGCAATCTGCCTAGCGGAAACTACAATGAGCAGTTCTTC.